This paragraph reports one TCR beta chain. This clone is classified as medium-sized (0.01 to 0.1%). The clone's antigen remains unknown. No per-base quality is available; no much larger clone lies one base away. This entry comes from a study of metastatic and nonmetastatic thyroid tumors (dated by TCRdb to 2020 to 2022). About the investigation overall: The researchers compared repertoires between peripheral blood samples and tumor or nodule tissue samples from patients with malignant or benign thyroid disease.

Preparation of the library involved PCR. TCRdb lists the instrument as Illumina HiSeq 4000. The TCR beta-chain CDR3 region of each patient was profiled by high-throughput sequencing. As for how the authors treated the data: Drawing on CDR3 differences between clinicopathological groups, the researchers built a classifier meant to tell apart patients with distant-metastatic papillary thyroid cancer. The Shannon index was used to assess repertoire diversity, and the Morisita-Horn index was used to assess tumor-blood repertoire similarity. Using fastp trimming at Q25 and MiXCR clonotype assembly, TCRdb reanalyzed the public sequencing data and kept in-frame beta chains. These V and J calls originate from TCRdb's pipeline instead of the authors' own analysis. The sample records roughly 10,000 clones, roughly a fifth of which are singletons. The ten largest clones represent about 17% of the sample. The CDR3 measures 16 amino acids from cysteine to phenylalanine. This entry keeps only the CDR3 DNA: 48 bases, framed from base 1. V drops 1 base and J drops 6 bases, leaving 19 bases in between. The germline V gene supplies CDR1 MGHDK and CDR2 SYGVNS.

Study-wide conclusions, independent of this receptor: In both blood and tumor samples, TCR beta diversity was reported to be significantly higher in malignant tumors than in benign nodules.

None of the patients had been given any treatment before thyroid surgery. The study retrospectively analysed patient clinical samples collected from the early 2010s to the late 2010s using T-cell receptor beta sequencing. Sequencing input: adjacent normal tissue. In this chain, TRBV25-1 is recombined with TRBJ2-7; there is no confident call for the D gene. The clonotype was recovered from a female donor with papillary thyroid cancer or a benign thyroid nodule (not recorded which). Some clones in this sample may be carry-over from other donors' samples. The CDR3 protein: CASSEWWSHGRGEQYF. The sequenced DNA: TGTGCCAGCAGTGAATGGTGGAGCCACGGTCGAGGCGAGCAGTACTTC.